One and the same sample provided the 13 T cell receptor beta chains below, sequenced in a study of breast tumors, draining lymph nodes, adjacent tissues. TCRdb analysed the multiplex PCR reads with MiXCR anew, one entry per CDR3 protein. Here the sample spans about 100,000 distinct CDR3 sequences, roughly 20% being singletons. Samples came from axillary lymph nodes draining the breast cancer. The sample taken for sequencing was axillary lymph node tissue. All receptors derive from a female donor with breast cancer. Some clones in this sample may be carry-over from other donors' samples.

There are many counts of this clonotype. The V call is TRBV2, the J call TRBJ1-5, with 9 bases that match TRBD1. The germline V gene encodes CDR1 SNHLY and CDR2 FYNNEI. The CDR3 length is 16 residues. The V gene end was trimmed by 3 bases and the J gene end by 5 bases; junction bases not matched to a gene: 8. The CDR3: CASSEVLTGGDQPQHF. The CDR3 nucleotides read TGTGCCAGCAGTGAGGTCTTAACAGGGGGCGATCAGCCCCAGCATTTT.

There are many counts of this clonotype. V and J are TRBV6-1 and TRBJ1-3; 7 bases map to TRBD1. Germline loops: CDR1 MNHNS, CDR2 SASEGT. J was trimmed by 5 bases and V by 6 bases; bases with no gene match: 16. CDR3 length equals 17 residues. Here the CDR3 reads CASSHTVPDRMRNTIYF. The CDR3, as DNA: TGTGCCAGCAGCCACACTGTACCGGACAGGATGAGAAACACCATATATTTT.

This clonotype was detected many times. This chain uses TRBV4-1 with TRBJ1-3; tentatively, D is TRBD1 (5 bases). The CDR3 length is 15 residues. The V end was cut by 3 bases, the J end by 2 bases, with 11 bases between. The germline CDR1 and CDR2 sequences are MGHRA and YSYEKL. The CDR3 DNA is TGCGCCAGCAGCCATTTCGGGGGTACTGGAAACACCATATATTTT. It codes for CASSHFGGTGNTIYF.

This clonotype was detected ten times or more. V usage is TRBV3-1 and J usage is TRBJ2-7; D unclear. CDR1 is LGHDT, CDR2 YNNKEL, per germline (reference sequence). CDR3 length equals 11 residues. V was cut by 7 bases and J by 6 bases, with 10 bases left in between. In DNA, the CDR3 is TGTGCCAGCACCTCCCGTGGCGAGCAGTACTTC. Its translation is CASTSRGEQYF.

This clonotype occurred many times. The V and J genes are TRBV20-1 and TRBJ2-7, with D perhaps being TRBD1 or TRBD2 (5 bases each). V was cut by 7 bases and J by 0 bases, with 13 bases left in between. The CDR3 has 13 residues. Germline CDR1 reads DFQATT; CDR2 reads SNEGSKA (reference sequence). The CDR3 DNA sequence: TGCAGTGGGAAGGGACCGAGCTCCTACGAGCAGTACTTC. Protein sequence: CSGKGPSSYEQYF.

Comment on this clonotype: One end of the junction is discordant with germline, which a read error may explain. The rearrangement joins TRBV7-9 to TRBJ1-5; no definite D call. Germline V gives CDR1 SEHNR, CDR2 FQNEAQ (reference sequence). This CDR3 comprises 13 residues. This CDR3 is CASSSNTLQSQRF. As DNA, the CDR3 is TGTGCCAGCAGCTCGAACACCCTGCAGTCCCAGCGTTTT.

This clonotype was counted a few times. This chain links TRBV27 with TRBJ1-2; D gene uncertain. The CDR3 sequence is 15 residues long. Looked up from germline, CDR1 is MNHEY and CDR2 is SMNVEV (reference sequence). Between the trimmed V and J ends, which lost 5 bases and 0 bases, there was a span of 13 bases. The CDR3 coding sequence is TGTGCCAGCAGTCCAGATCGCTTGTCTAACTATGGCTACACCTTC. Amino acids: CASSPDRLSNYGYTF.

This clonotype was counted many times. The rearrangement uses TRBV6-5 and TRBJ2-1, with TRBD1 matching 7 bases. This CDR3 region has 15 residues. Per the germline V gene, CDR1 is MNHEY and CDR2 is SVGAGI. V shed 6 bases, J shed 4 bases, and the junction held 9 bases outside the gene matches. DNA for the CDR3: TGTGCCAGCAGGTTAGAGGGGGCAACTTACAATGAGCAGTTCTTC. Its protein product is CASRLEGATYNEQFF.

This clonotype was found many times. The chain recombines TRBV19 with TRBJ2-1; 8 nucleotides align to TRBD2. Germline CDR1 and CDR2: LNHDA and SQIVND (reference sequence). This CDR3 region has 16 residues. The V segment lost 3 bases and the J segment 6 bases; nucleotides outside the gene matches: 10. The CDR3 DNA sequence: TGTGCCAGTAGTATGGGAAGTGTAGCGGGAAGCAATGAGCAGTTCTTC. It encodes CASSMGSVAGSNEQFF.

This clonotype was seen at least ten times. The J gene is TRBJ2-2, the V gene TRBV6-7; TRBD2 matches at 12 bases. TRBV6-7 carries the ORF label, with uncertain function. V was clipped by 9 bases and J by 5 bases; unmatched bases: 7. The CDR3 extends over 15 amino acids. CDR3 sequence reads: CARGSGTSGTGELFF. DNA of the CDR3: TGTGCCAGAGGTTCCGGGACTAGCGGGACCGGGGAGCTGTTTTTT.

This clonotype came up many times. V gene TRBV6-1 combines with J gene TRBJ1-5; D unclear. This CDR3 contains 16 residues. The V and J ends lost 2 bases and 3 bases respectively, with 14 bases between them. Germline-derived CDR1 and CDR2 are MNHNS and SASEGT. CDR3 loop: CASSELGPFPNQPQHF. The CDR3 region has the DNA TGTGCCAGCAGTGAATTAGGGCCATTCCCCAATCAGCCCCAGCATTTT.

On this clonotype itself: Possible read error: a much larger clone is one base away. V gene TRBV5-4 combines with J gene TRBJ1-5, with D possibly matching TRBD1 (6 bases). CDR1 and CDR2 from the germline V gene are SGHNT and YYREEE (reference sequence). CDR3 length: 14 residues. V shed 3 bases and J shed 6 bases, with 13 bases lying between them. The CDR3 nucleotides read TGTGCCAGCAGCTCCCGGGACACTTGTCAGCCCCAGCATTTT. Translation gives CASSSRDTCQPQHF.

There are many counts of this clonotype. This chain uses TRBV4-2 with TRBJ2-1, with D maybe TRBD2 (5 bases). Germline CDR1 is LGHNA and CDR2 is YNFKEQ. V lost 2 bases and J 1 base, leaving 9 bases between the germline ends. The CDR3 extends over 15 amino acids. The CDR3 loop reads CASSQSAASYNEQFF. As DNA, the CDR3 is TGTGCCAGCAGCCAATCAGCGGCTTCCTACAATGAGCAGTTCTTC.